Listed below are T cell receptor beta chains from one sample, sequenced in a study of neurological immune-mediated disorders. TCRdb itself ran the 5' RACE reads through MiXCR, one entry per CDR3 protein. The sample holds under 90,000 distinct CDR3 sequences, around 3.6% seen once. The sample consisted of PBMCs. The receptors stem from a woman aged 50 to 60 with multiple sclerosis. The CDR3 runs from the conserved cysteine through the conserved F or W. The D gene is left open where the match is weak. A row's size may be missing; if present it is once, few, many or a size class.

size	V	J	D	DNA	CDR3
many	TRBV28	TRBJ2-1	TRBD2	TGTGCCTCCAAAACTAGCGGGGGGGGGAGCTCCTACAATGAGCAGTTCTTC	CASKTSGGGSSYNEQFF
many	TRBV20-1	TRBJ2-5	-	TGCAGTGCTAGAGATCTTGCGGGGAGAGAGACCCAGTACTTC	CSARDLAGRETQYF
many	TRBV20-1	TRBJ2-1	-	TGCAGTGCTAGGGCCCTGATCGTGACTGGGTCCTACAATGAGCAGTTCTTC	CSARALIVTGSYNEQFF
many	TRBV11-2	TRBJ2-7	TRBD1	TGTGCCAGCAGCTGGGACAGGGGAAGCTCCTACGAGCAGTACTTC	CASSWDRGSSYEQYF
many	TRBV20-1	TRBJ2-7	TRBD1	TGCAGTGCTAGAATAGGGACAGGGGCCTACGAGCAGTACTTC	CSARIGTGAYEQYF
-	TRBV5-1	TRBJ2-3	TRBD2	TGCGCCAGCAGCAAACCTAGCGGGGGTACAGATACGCAGTATTTT	CASSKPSGGTDTQYF
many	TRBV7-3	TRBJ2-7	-	TGTGCCAGCAGCTTAAGTGGTAGGGGGGTCTACGAGCAGTACTTC	CASSLSGRGVYEQYF
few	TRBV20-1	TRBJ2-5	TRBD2	TGCAGTGCTAGAGATCCTAGCGGGGGACCCCAAGAGACCCAGTACTTC	CSARDPSGGPQETQYF
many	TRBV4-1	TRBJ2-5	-	TGCGCCAGCAGCCTGCCGGGCCTCGGGGAGACCCAGTACTTC	CASSLPGLGETQYF
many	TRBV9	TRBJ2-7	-	TGTGCCAGCAGCGTAGAAGAGGGGATCTACGAGCAGTACTTC	CASSVEEGIYEQYF
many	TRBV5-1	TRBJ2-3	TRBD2	TGCGCCAGCAGCTTCTCGGGACTAGCAACAGATACGCAGTATTTT	CASSFSGLATDTQYF
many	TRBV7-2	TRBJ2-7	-	TGTGCCAGCAGCTTATTCGGGGACGAGCAGTACTTC	CASSLFGDEQYF
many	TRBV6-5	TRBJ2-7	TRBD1	TGTGCCAGCAGTTACAGTAAGACAGGGTTCTCCTACGAGCAGTACTTC	CASSYSKTGFSYEQYF
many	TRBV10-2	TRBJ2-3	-	TGCGCCAGCAGTGGGCAGGGGCGGACAGATACGCAGTATTTT	CASSGQGRTDTQYF
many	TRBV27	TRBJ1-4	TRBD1	TGTGCCAGCAGTTTTTTAGGGACAGGGGTTGAAAAACTGTTTTTT	CASSFLGTGVEKLFF
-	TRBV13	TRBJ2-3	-	TGTGCCAGCAGCTTAGGCGAGGGTTCCACAGATACGCAGTATTTT	CASSLGEGSTDTQYF
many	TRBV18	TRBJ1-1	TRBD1	TGTGCCAGCTCAAAGGACAGGTTTAACACTGAAGCTTTCTTT	CASSKDRFNTEAFF
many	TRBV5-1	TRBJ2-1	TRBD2	TGCGCCAGCAGCGGGAACCAACTAGCGGGGGAATTTGAGCAGTTCTTC	CASSGNQLAGEFEQFF
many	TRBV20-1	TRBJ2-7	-	TGCAGTGCAGAAGGGGGAGGGTACGAGCAGTACTTC	CSAEGGGYEQYF
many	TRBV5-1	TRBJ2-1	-	TGCGCCAGCTTCGGCCTAGTCAATGAGCAGTTCTTC	CASFGLVNEQFF
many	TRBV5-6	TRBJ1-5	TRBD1	TGTGCCAGCAGCCGTTACAGGGGGCATAGCAATCAGCCCCAGCATTTT	CASSRYRGHSNQPQHF
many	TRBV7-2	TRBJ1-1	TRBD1	TGTGCCATCACTGAGGGACAGGGGGCAGCTGAAGCTTTCTTT	CAITEGQGAAEAFF
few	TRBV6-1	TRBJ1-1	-	TGTGCCAGTACGCGGGCAACGGGGGCTTTCTTT	CASTRATGAFF
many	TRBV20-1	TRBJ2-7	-	TGCAGTGCTAGCCGTAGGACCTACGAGCAGTACTTC	CSASRRTYEQYF
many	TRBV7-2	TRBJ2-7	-	TGTGCCAGCAGCTTAGTTGGGGGCAGGGTGCCGCGCGAGCAGTACTTC	CASSLVGGRVPREQYF
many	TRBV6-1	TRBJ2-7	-	TGTGCCAGCAGAAGGGAGTCCTACGAGCAGTACTTC	CASRRESYEQYF
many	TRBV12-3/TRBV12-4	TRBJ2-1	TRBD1	TGTGCCAGCAGTTTCGGACAGGGGGCGATGGAGCAGTTCTTC	CASSFGQGAMEQFF
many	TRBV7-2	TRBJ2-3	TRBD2	TGTGCCAGCAGCTTGGGAGTAGCGGGGGGAGATACGCAGTATTTT	CASSLGVAGGDTQYF
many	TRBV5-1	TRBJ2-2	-	TGCGCCAGCAGCTATGCCGCGAACACCGGGGAGCTGTTTTTT	CASSYAANTGELFF
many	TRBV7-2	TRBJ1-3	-	TGTGCCAGCAGCCTTTCATCTCTAGCCAGCTCTGGAAACACCATATATTTT	CASSLSSLASSGNTIYF
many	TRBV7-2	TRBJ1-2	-	TGTGCCAGCAGCTTAGATTGGGGGAGGGGAAACTATGGCTACACCTTC	CASSLDWGRGNYGYTF
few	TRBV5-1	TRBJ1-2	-	TGCGCCAGCAGCTTGGAAGGGGTTGGGTATGGCTACACCTTC	CASSLEGVGYGYTF
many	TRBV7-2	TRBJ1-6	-	TGTGCCAGCAGTCTTGTAGTGGGAGGCCACGGCTCACCCCTCCACTTT	CASSLVVGGHGSPLHF
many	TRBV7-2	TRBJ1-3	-	TGTGCCAGCAGCTTCACGAGGGGGGACACCATATATTTT	CASSFTRGDTIYF
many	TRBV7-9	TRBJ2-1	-	TGTGCCACCTTGACAACAGGCTCCTACAATGAGCAGTTCTTC	CATLTTGSYNEQFF
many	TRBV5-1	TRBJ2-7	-	TGCGCCAGCAGCTTGTCGGGCAGGGCCCAGAACGAGCAGTACTTC	CASSLSGRAQNEQYF
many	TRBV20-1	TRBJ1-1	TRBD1	TGCAGTGCAGCACCCGGGACAGGGGCTAACACTGAAGCTTTCTTT	CSAAPGTGANTEAFF
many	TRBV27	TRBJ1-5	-	TGTGCCACGGGGGGCACAAATCAGCCCCAGCATTTT	CATGGTNQPQHF
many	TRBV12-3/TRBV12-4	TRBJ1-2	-	TGTGCCAGCAGTGAAGGGTCCTATGGCTACACCTTC	CASSEGSYGYTF
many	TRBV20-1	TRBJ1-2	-	TGCAGTGCTAGAGCGCAGATATTTAACTATGGCTACACCTTC	CSARAQIFNYGYTF
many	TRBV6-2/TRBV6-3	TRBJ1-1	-	TGTGCCAGCTCGCTGAGAACTGAAGCTTTCTTT	CASSLRTEAFF
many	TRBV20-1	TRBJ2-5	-	TGCAGTGCTAACCGTCAAGAGACCCAGTACTTC	CSANRQETQYF